This T cell receptor (beta chain) was obtained from a study of immune heterogeneity within non-small cell lung tumors. This clonotype is medium-sized within its sample. TCR beta CDR3 was amplified by multiplex PCR using 32 V and 13 J primers. TCRdb used MiXCR to reprocess the multiplex PCR reads, holding one entry per CDR3 protein. Of roughly 8,900 distinct CDR3 sequences in the sample, approximately 34% were seen once. The germline CDR1 and CDR2 sequences are DFQATT and SNEGSKA (reference sequence). Trimming left V 2 bases short and J 4 bases short, with 12 bases between. The CDR3 is 13 residues long. Template input was genomic DNA from bulk tumor (about 600 ng per sample). Multiple biopsies spaced far apart were taken from each primary tumor during surgery. Patients went through curative surgery, and their non-small cell lung cancer was untreated and newly diagnosed. The study drew donors from newly diagnosed non-small cell lung cancer patients having surgery with curative intent.

The sequenced sample was lung tumor tissue. The sequence derives from a man in his fifties or sixties with non-small cell lung cancer. V usage is TRBV20-1 and J usage is TRBJ2-7; D is unclear. In DNA, the CDR3 is TGCAGTGCTAGAAGGTCCGGATTGTACGAGCAGTACTTC. Residues: CSARRSGLYEQYF.